The TCR beta chain under discussion was sequenced for a study of STAT3 mutations in large granular lymphocyte leukemia. Study background: Roughly half the longitudinally sequenced T-LGLL patients had canonical STAT3 mutations. Roughly 42% of treated T-LGLL patients showed hematologic response to immunosuppression.

The V segment lost 7 bases and the J segment 0 bases; nucleotides outside the gene matches: 12. The CDR3 contains 18 residues. CDR1 and CDR2 (germline): WSHSY, SAAADI. Study conclusions and caveats: After therapy, about 35% of the 18 patients switched clonotypes, all new clones STAT3 wild type. Every T-LGLL patient had at least one immunodominant TCRbeta clonotype.

This clone came up a few times. Its antigen is currently unknown. The protocol was immunoSEQ multiplex PCR, while the TCRdb copy is restricted to in-frame clones and leaves out a portion. Of some 5,000 clones in the sample, about half were seen once. The rearrangement joins TRBV10-2 to TRBJ2-2; 9 bases line up with TRBD2. Sample: peripheral blood mononuclear cells. This clonotype was sampled from a man aged 55-75 years with T-cell large granular lymphocyte leukemia. Some clones in this sample may be carry-over from other donors' samples. CDR3 region: CASTQTLSGRTNTGELFF. The CDR3 coding sequence is TGCGCCAGCACCCAAACTTTAAGCGGGAGGACGAACACCGGGGAGCTGTTTTTT.